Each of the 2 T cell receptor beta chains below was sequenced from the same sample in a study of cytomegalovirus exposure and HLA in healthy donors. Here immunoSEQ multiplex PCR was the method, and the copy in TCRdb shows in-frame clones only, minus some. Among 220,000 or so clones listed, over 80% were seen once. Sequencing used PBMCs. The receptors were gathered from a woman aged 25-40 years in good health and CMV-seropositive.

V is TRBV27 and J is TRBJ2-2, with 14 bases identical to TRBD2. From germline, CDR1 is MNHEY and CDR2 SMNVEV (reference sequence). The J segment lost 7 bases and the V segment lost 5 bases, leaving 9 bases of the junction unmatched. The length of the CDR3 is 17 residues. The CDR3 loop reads CASSTGLAGGIGGELFF. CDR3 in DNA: TGTGCCAGCAGTACCGGACTAGCGGGAGGAATAGGCGGGGAGCTGTTTTTT.

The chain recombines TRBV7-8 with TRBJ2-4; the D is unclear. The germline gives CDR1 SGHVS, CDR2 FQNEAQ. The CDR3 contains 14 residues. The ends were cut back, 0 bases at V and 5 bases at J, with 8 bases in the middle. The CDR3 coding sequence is TGTGCCAGCAGCTTAGCTACCGGAGAAAACATTCAGTACTTC. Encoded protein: CASSLATGENIQYF.